This TCR beta chain was observed in a study of CD8+ T cells in alopecia areata. The study's findings and limits: Tofacitinib significantly decreased scalp clonality and expanded CD8+ clones among top 100.

Turning to this clone: What it binds is not known.

Treatment of the sample: oral pan-JAK inhibitor, 5-10 mg twice daily. CDR3 length: 14 residues. Trimming took 3 bases from V and 0 from J, leaving 8 bases between them. Germline CDR1 reads MNHEY; CDR2 reads SMNVEV (reference sequence). RNA was isolated and reverse transcribed to cDNA, the sequencing template. TCRdb keeps only in-frame clones here, not all; method: immunoSEQ multiplex PCR. The data show approximately 140,000 clones, approximately 80% seen once. This chain uses TRBV27 with TRBJ2-5; possible D gene TRBD2, 5 bases. The clonotype originates from a human donor with alopecia areata. Here the sequenced sample was CD8+ T cells sorted from blood, taken at week 4, from a patient treated with tofacitinib. CDR3 coding DNA: TGTGCCAGCAGTTTTCTAGCCAACCAAGAGACCCAGTACTTC. This translates into CASSFLANQETQYF.